Following are 3 T cell receptor beta chains from one sample sequenced in a study of graft-versus-host responses after intestinal transplantation. No antigens are known for them. Clones were read by immunoSEQ multiplex PCR, and TCRdb kept only the in-frame ones, dropping some. Of about 100,000 clones in the sample, roughly 87% were seen once. The sequenced sample was unstimulated CD4+ T cells sorted from spleen or lymph node cells, obtained before transplant. These receptors were obtained from a human donor who was the organ donor for an intestinal transplant.

This chain connects TRBV7-2 to TRBJ2-1; 8 nucleotides line up with TRBD1. V trimming: 5 bases; J trimming: 4 bases; junction bases outside the gene matches: 7. The germline gives CDR1 SGHTA, CDR2 FQGNSA. CDR3 length equals 15 residues. The DNA of the CDR3 is TGTGCCAGCAGCCATAGGACAGGGACATACAATGAGCAGTTCTTC. The encoded protein is CASSHRTGTYNEQFF. Filled out from reference TRBV7-2 and TRBJ2-1, the complete variable domain reads GAGVSQSPSNKVTEKGKDVELRCDPISGHTALYWYRQSLGQGLEFLIYFQGNSAPDKSGLPSDRFSAERTGGSVSTLTIQRTQQEDSAVYLCASSHRTGTYNEQFFGPGTRLTVL.

V gene TRBV6-1 combines with J gene TRBJ2-6, with unresolved D. The CDR3 covers 14 residues. CDR1 is MNHNS, CDR2 SASEGT, per germline. V was trimmed by 8 bases and J by 2 bases, leaving 10 bases between them. The chain's CDR3 is CASRIRTGANVLTF. As DNA, the CDR3 is TGTGCCAGCCGTATCCGGACTGGGGCCAACGTCCTGACTTTC.

The chain links TRBV7-2 to TRBJ1-2, with unresolved D. CDR1 SGHTA and CDR2 FQGNSA come from the germline V gene. The CDR3 consists of 16 residues. The ends were cut back, 0 bases at V and 0 bases at J, with 11 bases in the middle. The CDR3 DNA is TGTGCCAGCAGCTTAGCCTTTGGGCAGACTAACTATGGCTACACCTTC. As protein: CASSLAFGQTNYGYTF.